The source of this TCR beta chain is a study of T cell responses to AZD1222 COVID-19 vaccine. Whole-study findings and limits: Scientists sampled the repertoires only once the peak T cell response had passed. The study found Spike-specific TCR breadth and depth rose after two AZD1222 doses. A reported finding is that nearly half of spike-specific TCRs target unmutated variant regions.

As for this clone: The antigen remains undetermined.

Libraries were prepared by immunoSEQ multiplex PCR; TCRdb keeps only in-frame clonotypes and omits some of them. The sample yields approximately 89,000 clones, about 89% seen once. The germline V gene encodes CDR1 DFQATT and CDR2 SNEGSKA (reference sequence). The CDR3 loop spans 11 amino acids. The ends were cut back, 5 bases at V and 7 bases at J, with 8 bases in the middle. This clonotype originated in an adult in good health. Sequenced material: peripheral blood, taken on day 0 of MenACWY control vaccination. The chain links TRBV20-1 to TRBJ2-2; D is uncertain. The CDR3 region is CSAAWDGELFF. CDR3 in DNA: TGCAGTGCTGCTTGGGACGGGGAGCTGTTTTTT.